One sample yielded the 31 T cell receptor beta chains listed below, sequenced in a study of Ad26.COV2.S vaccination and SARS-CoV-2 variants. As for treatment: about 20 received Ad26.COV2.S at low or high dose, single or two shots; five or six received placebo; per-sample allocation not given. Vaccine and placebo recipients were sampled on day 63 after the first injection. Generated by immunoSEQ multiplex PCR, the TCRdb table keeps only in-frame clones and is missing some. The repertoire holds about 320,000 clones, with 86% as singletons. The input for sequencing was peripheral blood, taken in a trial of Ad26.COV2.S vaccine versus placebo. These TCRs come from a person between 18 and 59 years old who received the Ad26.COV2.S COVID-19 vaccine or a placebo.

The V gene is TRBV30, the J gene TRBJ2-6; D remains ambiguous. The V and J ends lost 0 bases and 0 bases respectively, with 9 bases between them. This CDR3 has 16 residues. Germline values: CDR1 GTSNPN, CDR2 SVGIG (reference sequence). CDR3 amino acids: CAWSVIGSSGANVLTF. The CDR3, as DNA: TGTGCCTGGAGTGTAATTGGAAGCTCTGGGGCCAACGTCCTGACTTTC.

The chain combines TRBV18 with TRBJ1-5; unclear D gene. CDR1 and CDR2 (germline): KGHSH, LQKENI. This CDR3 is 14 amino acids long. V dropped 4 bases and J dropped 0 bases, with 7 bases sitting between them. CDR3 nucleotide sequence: TGTGCCAGCTCACTGACACCTAGCAATCAGCCCCAGCATTTT. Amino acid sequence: CASSLTPSNQPQHF.

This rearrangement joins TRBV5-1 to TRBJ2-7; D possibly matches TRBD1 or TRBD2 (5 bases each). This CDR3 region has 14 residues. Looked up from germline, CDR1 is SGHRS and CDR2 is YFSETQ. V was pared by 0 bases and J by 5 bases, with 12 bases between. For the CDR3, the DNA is TGCGCCAGCAGCTTGGAGTCAGGGAGAGACGAGCAGTACTTC. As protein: CASSLESGRDEQYF. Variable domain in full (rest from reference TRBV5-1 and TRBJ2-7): KAGVTQTPRYLIKTRGQQVTLSCSPISGHRSVSWYQQTPGQGLQFLFEYFSETQRNKGNFPGRFSGRQFSNSRSEMNVSTLELGDSALYLCASSLESGRDEQYFGPGTRLTVT.

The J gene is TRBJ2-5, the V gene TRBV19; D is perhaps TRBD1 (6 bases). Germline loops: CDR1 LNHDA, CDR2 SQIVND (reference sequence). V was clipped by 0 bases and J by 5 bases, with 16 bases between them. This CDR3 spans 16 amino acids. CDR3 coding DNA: TGTGCCAGTAGTATAGAGGGGGACATCGGAATGGAGACCCAGTACTTC. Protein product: CASSIEGDIGMETQYF. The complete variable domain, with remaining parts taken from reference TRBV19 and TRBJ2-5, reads DGGITQSPKYLFRKEGQNVTLSCEQNLNHDAMYWYRQDPGQGLRLIYYSQIVNDFQKGDIAEGYSVSREKKESFPLTVTSAQKNPTAFYLCASSIEGDIGMETQYFGPGTRLLVL.

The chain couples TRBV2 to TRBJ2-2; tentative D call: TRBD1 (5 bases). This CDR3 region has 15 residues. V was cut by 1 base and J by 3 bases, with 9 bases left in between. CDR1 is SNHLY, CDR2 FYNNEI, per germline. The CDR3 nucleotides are TGTGCCAGCAGTGAAGGGCAGGGATACACCGGGGAGCTGTTTTTT. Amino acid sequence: CASSEGQGYTGELFF.

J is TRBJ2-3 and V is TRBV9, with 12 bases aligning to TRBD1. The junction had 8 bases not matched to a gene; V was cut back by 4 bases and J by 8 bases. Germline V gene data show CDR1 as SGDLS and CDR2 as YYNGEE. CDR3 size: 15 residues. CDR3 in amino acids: CASSFRDRGPVTQYF. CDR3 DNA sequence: TGTGCCAGCAGCTTCCGGGACAGGGGGCCCGTTACGCAGTATTTT.

This CDR3 reads CASSQARQGRGAFF. CDR3 in DNA: TGTGCCAGCAGCCAAGCCAGACAGGGAAGAGGGGCTTTCTTT. The chain combines TRBV3-1 (or the pseudogene TRBV3-2) with TRBJ1-1; 7 nucleotides match TRBD1. The trim removed 1 base at V and 11 bases at J, leaving 10 bases unmatched. Germline assignment: CDR1 LGHDT and CDR2 YNNKEL (reference sequence). CDR3 length: 14 residues.

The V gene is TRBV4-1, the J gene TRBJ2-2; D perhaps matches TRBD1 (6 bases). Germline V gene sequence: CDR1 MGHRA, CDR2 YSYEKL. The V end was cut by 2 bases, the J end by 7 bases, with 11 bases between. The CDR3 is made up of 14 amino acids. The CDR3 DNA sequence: TGCGCCAGCAGCCAACGAGGGGGTCTCGGGGAGCTGTTTTTT. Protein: CASSQRGGLGELFF.

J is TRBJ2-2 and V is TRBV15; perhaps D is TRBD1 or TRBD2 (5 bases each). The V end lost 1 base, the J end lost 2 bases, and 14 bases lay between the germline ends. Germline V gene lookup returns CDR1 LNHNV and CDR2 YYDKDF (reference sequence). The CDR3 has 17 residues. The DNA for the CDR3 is TGTGCCACCAGCAGAGGTGGGGGTAAAGCTAACACCGGGGAGCTGTTTTTT. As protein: CATSRGGGKANTGELFF.

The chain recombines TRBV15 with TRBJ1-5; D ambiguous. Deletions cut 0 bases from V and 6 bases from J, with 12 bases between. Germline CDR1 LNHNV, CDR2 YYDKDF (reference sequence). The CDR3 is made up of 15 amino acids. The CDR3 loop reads CATSRDRGRTQPQHF. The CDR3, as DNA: TGTGCCACCAGCAGAGATCGGGGTAGGACTCAGCCCCAGCATTTT. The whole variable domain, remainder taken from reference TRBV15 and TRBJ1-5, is DAMVIQNPRYQVTQFGKPVTLSCSQTLNHNVMYWYQQKSSQAPKLLFHYYDKDFNNEADTPDNFQSRRPNTSFCFLDIRSPGLGDTAMYLCATSRDRGRTQPQHFGDGTRLSIL.

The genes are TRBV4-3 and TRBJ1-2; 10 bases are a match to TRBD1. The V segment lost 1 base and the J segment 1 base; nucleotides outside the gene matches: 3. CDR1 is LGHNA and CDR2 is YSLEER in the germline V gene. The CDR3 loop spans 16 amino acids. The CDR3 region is CASSQGDRGGNYGYTF. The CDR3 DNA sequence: TGCGCCAGCAGCCAAGGGGACAGGGGAGGTAACTATGGCTACACCTTC.

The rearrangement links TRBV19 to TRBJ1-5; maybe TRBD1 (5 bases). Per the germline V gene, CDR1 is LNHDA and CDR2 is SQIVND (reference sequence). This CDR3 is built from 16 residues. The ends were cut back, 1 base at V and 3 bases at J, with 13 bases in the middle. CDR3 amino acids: CASSIVAQGYNQPQHF. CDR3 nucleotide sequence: TGTGCCAGTAGTATAGTGGCGCAGGGCTACAATCAGCCCCAGCATTTT.

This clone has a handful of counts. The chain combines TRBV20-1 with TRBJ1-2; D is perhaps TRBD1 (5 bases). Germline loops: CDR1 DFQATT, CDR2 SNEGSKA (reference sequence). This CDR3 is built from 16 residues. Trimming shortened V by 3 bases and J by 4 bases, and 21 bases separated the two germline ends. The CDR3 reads CSASLLGQPPFYGYTF. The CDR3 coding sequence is TGCAGTGCTAGTCTCTTGGGGCAGCCACCTTTCTATGGCTACACCTTC.

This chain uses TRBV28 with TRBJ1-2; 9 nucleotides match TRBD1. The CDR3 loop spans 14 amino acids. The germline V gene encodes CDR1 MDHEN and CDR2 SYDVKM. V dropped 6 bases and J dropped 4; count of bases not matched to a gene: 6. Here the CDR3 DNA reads TGTGCCAGCAGCCCTGGGGACAGGGTCTATGGCTACACCTTC. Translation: CASSPGDRVYGYTF.

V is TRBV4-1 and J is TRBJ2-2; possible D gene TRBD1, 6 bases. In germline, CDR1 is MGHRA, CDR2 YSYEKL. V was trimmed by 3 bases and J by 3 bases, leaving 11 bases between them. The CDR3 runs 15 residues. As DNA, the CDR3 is TGCGCCAGCAGCCAGAGGGGGTCGGACACCGGGGAGCTGTTTTTT. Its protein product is CASSQRGSDTGELFF.

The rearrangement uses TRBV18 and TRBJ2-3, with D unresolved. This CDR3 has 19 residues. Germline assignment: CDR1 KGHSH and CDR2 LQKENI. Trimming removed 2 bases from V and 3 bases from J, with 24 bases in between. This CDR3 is CASSPRIYYGIGVTDTQYF. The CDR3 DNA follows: TGTGCCAGCTCACCAAGGATTTACTATGGGATTGGGGTTACAGATACGCAGTATTTT.

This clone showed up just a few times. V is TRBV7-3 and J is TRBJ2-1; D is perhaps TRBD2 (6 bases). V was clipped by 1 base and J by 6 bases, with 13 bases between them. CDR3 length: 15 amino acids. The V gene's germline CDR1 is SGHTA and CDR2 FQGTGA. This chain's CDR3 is CASSLSRDLTNEQFF. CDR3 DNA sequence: TGTGCCAGCAGCTTAAGCCGGGACTTAACCAATGAGCAGTTCTTC.

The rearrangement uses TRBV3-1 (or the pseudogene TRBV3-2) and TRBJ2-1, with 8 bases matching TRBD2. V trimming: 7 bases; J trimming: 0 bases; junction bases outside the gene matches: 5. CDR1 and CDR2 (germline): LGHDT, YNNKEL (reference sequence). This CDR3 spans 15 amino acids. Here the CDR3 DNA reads TGTGCCAGCATGGACGGGGGGGTCTCCTACAATGAGCAGTTCTTC. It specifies CASMDGGVSYNEQFF.

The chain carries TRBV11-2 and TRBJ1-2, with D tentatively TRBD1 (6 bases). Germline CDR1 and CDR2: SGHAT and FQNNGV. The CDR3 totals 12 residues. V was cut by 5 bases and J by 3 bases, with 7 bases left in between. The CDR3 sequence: CASSEGDYGYTF. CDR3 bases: TGTGCCAGCAGCGAGGGGGACTATGGCTACACCTTC.

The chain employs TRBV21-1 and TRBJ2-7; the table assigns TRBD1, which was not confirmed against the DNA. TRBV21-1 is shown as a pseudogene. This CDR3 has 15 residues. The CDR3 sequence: CATTGDRGHPDEQYF. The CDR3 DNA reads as TGTGCCACCACCGGGGACAGGGGGCATCCGGACGAGCAGTACTTC.

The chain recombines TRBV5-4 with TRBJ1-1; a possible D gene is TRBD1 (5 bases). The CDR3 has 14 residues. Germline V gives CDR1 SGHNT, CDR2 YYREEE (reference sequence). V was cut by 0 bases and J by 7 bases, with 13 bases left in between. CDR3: CASSLDPGGLEAFF. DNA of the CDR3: TGTGCCAGCAGCTTGGACCCCGGGGGACTTGAAGCTTTCTTT.

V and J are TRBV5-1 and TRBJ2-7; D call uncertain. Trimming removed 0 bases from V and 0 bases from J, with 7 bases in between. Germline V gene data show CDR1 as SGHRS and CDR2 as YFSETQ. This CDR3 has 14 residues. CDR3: CASSLGGPSYEQYF. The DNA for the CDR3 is TGCGCCAGCAGCTTGGGGGGTCCCTCCTACGAGCAGTACTTC.

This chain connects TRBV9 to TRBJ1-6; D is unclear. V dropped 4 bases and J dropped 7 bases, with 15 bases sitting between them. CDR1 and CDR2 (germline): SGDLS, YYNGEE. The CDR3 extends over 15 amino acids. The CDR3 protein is CASSSSERVNSPLHF. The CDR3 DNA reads TGTGCCAGCAGCTCAAGCGAGAGGGTAAATTCACCCCTCCACTTT.

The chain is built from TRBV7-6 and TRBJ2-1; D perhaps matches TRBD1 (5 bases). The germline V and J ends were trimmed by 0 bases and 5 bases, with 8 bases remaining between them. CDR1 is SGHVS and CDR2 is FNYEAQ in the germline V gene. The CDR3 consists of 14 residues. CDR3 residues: CASSLARQNNEQFF. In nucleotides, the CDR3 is TGTGCCAGCAGCTTAGCGCGACAGAACAATGAGCAGTTCTTC.

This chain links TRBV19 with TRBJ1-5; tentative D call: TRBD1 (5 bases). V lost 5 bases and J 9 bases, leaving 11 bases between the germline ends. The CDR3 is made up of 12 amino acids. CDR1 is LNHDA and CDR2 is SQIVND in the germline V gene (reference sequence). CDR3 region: CASSDRERPQHF. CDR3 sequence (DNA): TGTGCCAGTAGTGACAGAGAGCGGCCCCAGCATTTT.

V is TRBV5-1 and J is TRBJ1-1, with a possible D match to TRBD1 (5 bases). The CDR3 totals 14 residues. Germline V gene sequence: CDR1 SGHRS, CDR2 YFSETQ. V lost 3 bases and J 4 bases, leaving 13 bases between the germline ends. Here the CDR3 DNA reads TGCGCCAGCAGCTGGGGCAGGGAGGGCACTGAAGCTTTCTTT. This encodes CASSWGREGTEAFF. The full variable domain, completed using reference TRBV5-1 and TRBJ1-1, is KAGVTQTPRYLIKTRGQQVTLSCSPISGHRSVSWYQQTPGQGLQFLFEYFSETQRNKGNFPGRFSGRQFSNSRSEMNVSTLELGDSALYLCASSWGREGTEAFFGQGTRLTVV.

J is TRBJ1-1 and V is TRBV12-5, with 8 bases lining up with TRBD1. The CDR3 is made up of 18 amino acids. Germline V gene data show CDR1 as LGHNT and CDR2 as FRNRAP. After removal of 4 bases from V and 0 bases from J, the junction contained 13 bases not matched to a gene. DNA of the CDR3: TGTGCTAGTGGTTCCACGACAGGGGTCCTACTCATGAACACTGAAGCTTTCTTT. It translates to CASGSTTGVLLMNTEAFF.

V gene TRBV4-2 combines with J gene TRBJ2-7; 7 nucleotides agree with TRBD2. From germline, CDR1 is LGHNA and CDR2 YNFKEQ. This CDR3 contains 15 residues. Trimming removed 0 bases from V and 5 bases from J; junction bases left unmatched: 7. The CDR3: CASSQDFRTRDEQYF. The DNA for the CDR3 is TGTGCCAGCAGCCAAGATTTTAGGACTAGGGACGAGCAGTACTTC.

The CDR3 protein is CASSPSSYEQYF. The CDR3 DNA reads as TGTGCCAGCAGCCCCAGCTCCTACGAGCAGTACTTC. The rearrangement uses TRBV12-3 or TRBV12-4 and TRBJ2-7; D is unclear. Trimming took 6 bases from V and 0 from J, leaving 6 bases between them. The CDR3 covers 12 residues.

CDR3 DNA: TGTGCCAGCAGCTTAGAGGTGGGACTAGTCCTACCTCCTTGGGAATACGAGCAGTACTTC. This codes for CASSLEVGLVLPPWEYEQYF. V is TRBV11-2 and J is TRBJ2-7; 8 bases map to TRBD2. Germline trimming cut 0 bases from V and 4 bases from J; bases unmatched to any gene: 20. Germline values: CDR1 SGHAT, CDR2 FQNNGV. This CDR3 is built from 20 residues. Looking up the rest from reference TRBV11-2 and TRBJ2-7 gives the full variable domain: EAGVAQSPRYKIIEKRQSVAFWCNPISGHATLYWYQQILGQGPKLLIQFQNNGVVDDSQLPKDRFSAERLKGVDSTLKIQPAKLEDSAVYLCASSLEVGLVLPPWEYEQYFGPGTRLTVT.

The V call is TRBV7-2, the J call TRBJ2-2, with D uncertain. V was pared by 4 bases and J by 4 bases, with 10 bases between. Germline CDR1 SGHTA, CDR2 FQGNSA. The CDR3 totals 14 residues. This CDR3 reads CASSSQSSTGELFF. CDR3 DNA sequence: TGTGCCAGCAGCTCGCAGTCGAGCACCGGGGAGCTGTTTTTT.